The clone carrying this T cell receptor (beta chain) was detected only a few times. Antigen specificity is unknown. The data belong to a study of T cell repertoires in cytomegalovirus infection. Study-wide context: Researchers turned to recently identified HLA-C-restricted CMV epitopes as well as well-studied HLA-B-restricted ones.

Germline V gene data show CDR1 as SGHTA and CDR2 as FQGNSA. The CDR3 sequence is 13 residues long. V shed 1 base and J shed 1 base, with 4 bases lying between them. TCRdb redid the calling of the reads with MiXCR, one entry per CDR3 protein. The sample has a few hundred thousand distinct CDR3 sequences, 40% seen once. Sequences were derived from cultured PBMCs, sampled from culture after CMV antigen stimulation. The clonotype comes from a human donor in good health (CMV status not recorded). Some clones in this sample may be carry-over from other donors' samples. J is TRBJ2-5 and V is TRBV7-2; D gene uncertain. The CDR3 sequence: CASSLVTQETQYF. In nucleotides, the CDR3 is TGTGCCAGCAGCTTAGTTACCCAAGAGACCCAGTACTTC. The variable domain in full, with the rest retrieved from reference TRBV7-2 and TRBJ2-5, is GAGVSQSPSNKVTEKGKDVELRCDPISGHTALYWYRQSLGQGLEFLIYFQGNSAPDKSGLPSDRFSAERTGGSVSTLTIQRTQQEDSAVYLCASSLVTQETQYFGPGTRLLVL.